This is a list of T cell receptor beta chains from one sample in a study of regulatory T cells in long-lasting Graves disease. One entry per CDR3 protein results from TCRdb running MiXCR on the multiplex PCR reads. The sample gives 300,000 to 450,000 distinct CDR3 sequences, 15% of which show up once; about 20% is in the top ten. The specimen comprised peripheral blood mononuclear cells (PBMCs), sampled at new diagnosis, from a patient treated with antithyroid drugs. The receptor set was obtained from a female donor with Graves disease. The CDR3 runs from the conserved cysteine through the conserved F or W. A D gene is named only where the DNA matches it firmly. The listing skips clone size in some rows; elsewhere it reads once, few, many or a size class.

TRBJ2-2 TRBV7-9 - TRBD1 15 TGTGCCAGCAGCCCACAGGGGGCGGCCACCGGGGAGCTGTTTTTT CASSPQGAATGELFF
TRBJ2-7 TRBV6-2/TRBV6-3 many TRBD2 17 TGTGCCAGCAGTTACTCGATGGTTCTAGCGGGCACCTACGAGCAGTACTTC CASSYSMVLAGTYEQYF
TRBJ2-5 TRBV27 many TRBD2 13 TGTGCCAGCAGAGCGGGGGGGGAAGAGACCCAGTACTTC CASRAGGEETQYF
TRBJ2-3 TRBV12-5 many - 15 TGTGCTAGTGGTTTGGTATTGTCTAGCACAGATACGCAGTATTTT CASGLVLSSTDTQYF
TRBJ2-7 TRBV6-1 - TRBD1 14 TGTGCCAGCAGTGAGACAGGGGGCGGGTACGAGCAGTACTTC CASSETGGGYEQYF
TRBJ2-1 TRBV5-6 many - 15 TGTGCCAGCAGCTTGTTGTCCTTATCCTACAATGAGCAGTTCTTC CASSLLSLSYNEQFF
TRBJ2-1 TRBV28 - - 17 TGTGCCAGCACCGGGGGGAGGGGACAGTGGATATACAATGAGCAGTTCTTC CASTGGRGQWIYNEQFF
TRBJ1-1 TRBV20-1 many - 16 TGCAGTGCTCCCGGGAGGGGGGCCCTGGGGAACACTGAAGCTTTCTTT CSAPGRGALGNTEAFF
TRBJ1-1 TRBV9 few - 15 TGTGCCAGCAGCGTAGACGGGGGTGGGAACACTGAAGCTTTCTTT CASSVDGGGNTEAFF
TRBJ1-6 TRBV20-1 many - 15 TGCAGTGCTAGAGACAGGAGCTCCTATAATTCACCCCTCCACTTT CSARDRSSYNSPLHF
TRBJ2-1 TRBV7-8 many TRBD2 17 TGTGCCAGCAGCCCCTCCTCACTAGCGGGAGACTACAATGAGCAGTTCTTC CASSPSSLAGDYNEQFF
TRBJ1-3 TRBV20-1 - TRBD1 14 TGCAGTGCTCTGGGACAGGTTTCGGGAAACACCATATATTTT CSALGQVSGNTIYF
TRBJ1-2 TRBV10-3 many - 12 TGTGCCATCAGTGTTGGACGACGAGTAGCCACCTTC CAISVGRRVATF
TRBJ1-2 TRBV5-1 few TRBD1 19 TGCGCCAGCAGCCGCTACCAGGGGGAGGGATTGGTTATAGGCAATGGCTACACCTTC CASSRYQGEGLVIGNGYTF
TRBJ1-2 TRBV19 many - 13 TGTGCCAGTAGATTTGATTCTTACTATGGCTACACCTTC CASRFDSYYGYTF
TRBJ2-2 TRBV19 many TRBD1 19 TGTGCCAGTAGAAGCCTCATAAACCCGGGACAGGGTATTACCGGGGAGCTGTTTTTT CASRSLINPGQGITGELFF
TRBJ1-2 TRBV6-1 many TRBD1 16 TGTGCCAGCAGTGAAGGGACAGGGGGAACTCTGCGAGGCTACACCTTC CASSEGTGGTLRGYTF
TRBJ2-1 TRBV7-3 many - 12 TGTGCCAGCAGCTCCCTGAGCAATGAGCAGTTCTTC CASSSLSNEQFF
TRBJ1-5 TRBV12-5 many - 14 TGTGCTAGTGGTTTGGGAGGGTTTAATCAGCCCCAGCATTTT CASGLGGFNQPQHF
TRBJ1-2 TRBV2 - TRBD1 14 TGTGCCAGCAGTAAGCCCAGGACAGGGGATGGCTACACCTTC CASSKPRTGDGYTF
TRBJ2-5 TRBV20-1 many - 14 TGCAGTGCTAGGCCGGGGGGCTGGCAAGAGACCCAGTACTTC CSARPGGWQETQYF
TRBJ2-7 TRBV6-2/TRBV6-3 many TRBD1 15 TGTGCCAGCAGTTACCCCTCGATCAGGGGGAGCGAGCAGTACTTC CASSYPSIRGSEQYF
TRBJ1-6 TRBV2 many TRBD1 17 TGTGCCAGCAGTGAACAGGGGGCTAGTTCCTATAATTCACCCCTCCACTTT CASSEQGASSYNSPLHF
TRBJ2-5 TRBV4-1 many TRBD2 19 TGCGCCAGCAGCCAAGATGACCTAGCGGGGGGTATGACGGGGGAGACCCAGTACTTC CASSQDDLAGGMTGETQYF
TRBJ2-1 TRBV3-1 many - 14 TGTGCCAGCAGCACCCCGGGGACTCCAGATGAGCAGTTCTTC CASSTPGTPDEQFF
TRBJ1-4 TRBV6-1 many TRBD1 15 TGTGCCAGCAGTCAGACAGGGACGGTGAATGAAAAACTGTTTTTT CASSQTGTVNEKLFF
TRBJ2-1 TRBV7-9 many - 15 TGTGCCAGCAGCTTACTCGGGAGCCCCTACAATGAGCAGTTCTTC CASSLLGSPYNEQFF
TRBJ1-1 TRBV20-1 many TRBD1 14 TGCAGTGCTAGTCACAGCACAGGGGATGGTGAAGCTTTCTTT CSASHSTGDGEAFF
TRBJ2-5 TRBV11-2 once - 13 TGTGCCAGCAGCCAGACCCATGGGGAGACCCAGTACTTC CASSQTHGETQYF
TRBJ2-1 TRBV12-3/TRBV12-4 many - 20 TGTGCCAGCAGTTTAGAGCTGAACAAGGGTTTGGGCAGGGGGGGGGATGAGCAGTTCTTC CASSLELNKGLGRGGDEQFF
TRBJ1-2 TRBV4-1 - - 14 TGCGCCAGCAGCCCCCAGGGGACACCCTATGGCTACACCTTC CASSPQGTPYGYTF
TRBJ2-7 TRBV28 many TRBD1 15 TGTGCCAGCAGGCCGGGACAGGGGCCCTCCTACGAGCAGTACTTC CASRPGQGPSYEQYF
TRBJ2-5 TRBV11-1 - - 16 TGTGCCAGCAGCTTAGAGCGGGCAGGCGCACAAGAGACCCAGTACTTC CASSLERAGAQETQYF
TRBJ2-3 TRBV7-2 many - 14 TGTGCCAGCAGCTTAGAGTGGCGGGCAGATACGCAGTATTTT CASSLEWRADTQYF